This T cell receptor beta chain was sequenced during a study of shared T cell receptors in the human thymus. CDR1 is SGDLS, CDR2 YYNGEE, per germline. Losses at the gene ends were 3 bases for V and 7 bases for J; bases not matched to a gene: 10. CDR3 length: 15 amino acids. Libraries were prepared by immunoSEQ multiplex PCR; TCRdb keeps only in-frame clonotypes and omits some of them. The repertoire holds around 730,000 clones, with around 85% as singletons. This sample also appeared in a second study, on human thymus T cells. From that second work: Thymus specimens were resections from corrective heart surgery. Thymic and blood repertoires seemed to show skewed V and J gene use. Thymic repertoires of unrelated individuals were reported in related research to overlap highly.

The sequence came from a girl in the first two years of life with a congenital heart defect. The chain employs TRBV9 and TRBJ1-2, with 9 bases aligning to TRBD1. Material: thymocytes. The CDR3 protein is CASSGRTGEVAGYTF. CDR3 coding DNA: TGTGCCAGCAGCGGGCGGACAGGGGAGGTTGCTGGCTACACCTTC.